This TCR beta chain emerged from a study of cytomegalovirus exposure and HLA in healthy donors. Study observations and caveats: The study reported that TCR beta sequences accurately predicted HLA-A and HLA-B alleles in most subjects.

Primers included in the PCR were 60 Vbeta and 13 Jbeta primers. Using immunoSEQ multiplex PCR, the repertoire was profiled, and TCRdb retains in-frame clones only, with some absent. This sample's clone table lists 38,000 or so clones. This CDR3 region has 15 residues. The V segment lost 3 bases and the J segment 1 base; nucleotides outside the gene matches: 1. The germline CDR1 and CDR2 sequences are MRHNA and SNTAGT. A remark on this clone: Its antigen is currently unknown.

The sequenced sample consisted of PBMCs. This clonotype originated in a man between 40 and 49 years old in good health and CMV-seropositive. The chain employs TRBV6-4 and TRBJ2-3; TRBD2 matches 10 bases. The CDR3 DNA is TGTGCCAGCAGTGAAGCGGGAGGGGGCACAGATACGCAGTATTTT. It yields the protein CASSEAGGGTDTQYF.